This TCR beta chain was sequenced in a study of neurological immune-mediated disorders. The study's findings and limits: Private repertoires in all groups were suggested by the finding that expanded clones across subjects shared no CDR3 amino acid sequences.

The CDR3 is 13 amino acids. Trimming took off 5 bases at V and 4 bases at J, with 12 bases between the two ends. The germline V gene has CDR1 SQVTM and CDR2 ANQGSEA. In Maryland, USA, blood bank volunteers were the healthy controls. There were 800,000 to 1,000,000 CD4+ or CD8+ T cells used in the sorted libraries. The method for making cDNA was 5'RACE, and it used 10-nucleotide random UMIs. TCRdb redid the calling of the 5' RACE reads with MiXCR, one entry per CDR3 protein. The sample contains roughly 22,000 distinct CDR3 sequences, approximately 6.2% of which appear only once. This clonotype was recorded many times. Its cognate antigen is unknown.

The TCR comes from a man aged 18 to 29 in good health. The sequencing input was CD8+ T cells from blood. The rearrangement joins TRBV29-1 to TRBJ2-1; D may be TRBD2 (5 bases). The CDR3 nucleotides are TGCAGCGTTACGGAGGTAGGGTACAATGAGCAGTTCTTC. This translates into CSVTEVGYNEQFF.